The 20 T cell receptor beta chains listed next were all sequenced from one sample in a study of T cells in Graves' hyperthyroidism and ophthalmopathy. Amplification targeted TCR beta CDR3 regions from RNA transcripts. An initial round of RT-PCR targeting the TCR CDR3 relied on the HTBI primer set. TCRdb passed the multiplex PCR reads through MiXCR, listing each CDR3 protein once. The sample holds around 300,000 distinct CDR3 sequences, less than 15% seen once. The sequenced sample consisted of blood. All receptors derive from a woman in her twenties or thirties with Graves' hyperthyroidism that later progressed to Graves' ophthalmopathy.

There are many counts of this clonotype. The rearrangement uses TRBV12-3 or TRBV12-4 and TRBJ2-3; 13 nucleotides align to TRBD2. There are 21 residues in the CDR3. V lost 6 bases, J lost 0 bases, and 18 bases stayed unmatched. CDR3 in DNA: TGTGCCAGCAGCCCCCCGATGACTAGCGGGAGGCCCCCTAGTAGCACAGATACGCAGTATTTT. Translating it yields CASSPPMTSGRPPSSTDTQYF.

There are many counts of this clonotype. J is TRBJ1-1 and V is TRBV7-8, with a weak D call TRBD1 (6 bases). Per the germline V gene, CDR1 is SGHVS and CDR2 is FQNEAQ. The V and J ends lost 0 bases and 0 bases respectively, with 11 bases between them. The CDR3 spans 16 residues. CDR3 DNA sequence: TGTGCCAGCAGCTTAGCGCAGGGGAACATGAACACTGAAGCTTTCTTT. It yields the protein CASSLAQGNMNTEAFF. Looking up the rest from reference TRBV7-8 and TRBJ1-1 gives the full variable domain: GAGVSQSPRYKVAKRGQDVALRCDPISGHVSLFWYQQALGQGPEFLTYFQNEAQLDKSGLPSDRFFAERPEGSVSTLKIQRTQQEDSAVYLCASSLAQGNMNTEAFFGQGTRLTVV.

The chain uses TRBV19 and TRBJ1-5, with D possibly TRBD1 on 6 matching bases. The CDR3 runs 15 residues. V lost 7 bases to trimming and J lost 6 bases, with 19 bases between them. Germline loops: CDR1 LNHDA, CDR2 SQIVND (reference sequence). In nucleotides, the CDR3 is TGTGCCAGTACCCCCCGCCCAGGGGTGGGTCAGCCCCAGCATTTT. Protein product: CASTPRPGVGQPQHF. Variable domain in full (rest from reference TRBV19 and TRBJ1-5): DGGITQSPKYLFRKEGQNVTLSCEQNLNHDAMYWYRQDPGQGLRLIYYSQIVNDFQKGDIAEGYSVSREKKESFPLTVTSAQKNPTAFYLCASTPRPGVGQPQHFGDGTRLSIL.

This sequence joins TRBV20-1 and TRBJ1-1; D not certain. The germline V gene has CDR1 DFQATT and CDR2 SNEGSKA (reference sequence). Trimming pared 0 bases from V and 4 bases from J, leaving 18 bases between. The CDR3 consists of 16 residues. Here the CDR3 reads CSARESPTSWVTEAFF. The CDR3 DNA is TGCAGTGCTAGAGAATCTCCGACATCTTGGGTCACTGAAGCTTTCTTT.

DNA for the CDR3: TGTGCCAGCAGCGAGACAGGGAGATACTCTGGAAACACCATATATTTT. Translation gives CASSETGRYSGNTIYF. The chain has TRBV6-4 and TRBJ1-3; 7 bases are shared with TRBD1. J lost 0 bases, V lost 6 bases, and 8 bases had no gene match. The CDR3 runs to 16 residues. Germline CDR1 reads MRHNA; CDR2 reads SNTAGT.

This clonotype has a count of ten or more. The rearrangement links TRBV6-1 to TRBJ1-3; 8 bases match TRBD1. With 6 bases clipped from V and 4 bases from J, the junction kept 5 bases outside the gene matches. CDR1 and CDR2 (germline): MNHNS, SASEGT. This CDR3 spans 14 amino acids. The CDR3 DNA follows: TGTGCCAGCAGGCCCGACAGGGGAGGAAACACCATATATTTT. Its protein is CASRPDRGGNTIYF.

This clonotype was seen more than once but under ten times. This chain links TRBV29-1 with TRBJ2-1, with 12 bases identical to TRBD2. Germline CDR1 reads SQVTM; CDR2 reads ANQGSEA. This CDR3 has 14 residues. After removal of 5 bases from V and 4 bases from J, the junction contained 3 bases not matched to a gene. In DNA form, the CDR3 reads TGCAGCGTTCCAGGACTAGCGGGATACAATGAGCAGTTCTTC. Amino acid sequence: CSVPGLAGYNEQFF.

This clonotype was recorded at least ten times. The DNA for the CDR3 is TGTGCCAGCAGCTCCTCCACTAGCGGGAGATGCAACGAGCAGTACTTC. Its translation is CASSSSTSGRCNEQYF. The chain employs TRBV7-4 and TRBJ2-7; 11 nucleotides align to TRBD2. Germline V gene sequence: CDR1 SGHVT, CDR2 SQSDAQ. The CDR3 has 16 residues. J lost 5 bases, V lost 4 bases, and 10 bases had no gene match.

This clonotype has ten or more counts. CDR3 coding DNA: TGTGCCAGCAGCTTACTACCCTCCTACAATGAGCAGTTCTTC. Encoded protein: CASSLLPSYNEQFF. The V call is TRBV7-3, the J call TRBJ2-1, with D unclear. Trimming took off 2 bases at V and 0 bases at J, with 5 bases between the two ends. The CDR3 loop spans 14 amino acids. Germline V gene data show CDR1 as SGHTA and CDR2 as FQGTGA.

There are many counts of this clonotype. CDR3 nucleotide sequence: TGTGCCAGCAGCCCCCTTCGGGGCAGACAGAACACTGAAGCTTTCTTT. Residues: CASSPLRGRQNTEAFF. The chain couples TRBV5-6 to TRBJ1-1; D is perhaps TRBD1 (5 bases). The length of the CDR3 is 16 residues. V lost 4 bases, J lost 1 base, and 17 bases lay in between. Germline loops: CDR1 SGHDT, CDR2 YYEEEE. Full variable domain (remainder filled in from reference TRBV5-6 and TRBJ1-1): DAGVTQSPTHLIKTRGQQVTLRCSPKSGHDTVSWYQQALGQGPQFIFQYYEEEERQRGNFPDRFSGHQFPNYSSELNVNALLLGDSALYLCASSPLRGRQNTEAFFGQGTRLTVV.

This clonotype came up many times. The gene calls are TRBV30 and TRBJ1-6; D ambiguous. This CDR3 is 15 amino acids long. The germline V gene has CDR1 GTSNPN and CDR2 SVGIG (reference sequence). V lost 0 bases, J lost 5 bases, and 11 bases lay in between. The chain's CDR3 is CAWSVWPGDNSPLHF. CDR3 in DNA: TGTGCCTGGAGTGTATGGCCCGGGGATAATTCACCCCTCCACTTT.

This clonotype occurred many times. CDR3 in DNA: TGCAGTGCTAGAGATTGGGCGCTAGCGGTTAACCAAGAGACCCAGTACTTC. Protein sequence: CSARDWALAVNQETQYF. The rearrangement links TRBV20-1 to TRBJ2-5; 7 bases are a match to TRBD2. V dropped 0 bases and J dropped 0; count of bases not matched to a gene: 10. Per the germline V gene, CDR1 is DFQATT and CDR2 is SNEGSKA (reference sequence). There are 17 residues in the CDR3.

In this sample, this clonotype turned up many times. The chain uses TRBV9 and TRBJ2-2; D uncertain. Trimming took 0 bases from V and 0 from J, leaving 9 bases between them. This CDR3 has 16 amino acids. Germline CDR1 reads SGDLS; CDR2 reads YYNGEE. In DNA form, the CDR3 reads TGTGCCAGCAGCGTAGCCCCTGAATCGAACACCGGGGAGCTGTTTTTT. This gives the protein CASSVAPESNTGELFF. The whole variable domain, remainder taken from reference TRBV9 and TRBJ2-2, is DSGVTQTPKHLITATGQRVTLRCSPRSGDLSVYWYQQSLDQGLQFLIQYYNGEERAKGNILERFSAQQFPDLHSELNLSSLELGDSALYFCASSVAPESNTGELFFGEGSRLTVL.

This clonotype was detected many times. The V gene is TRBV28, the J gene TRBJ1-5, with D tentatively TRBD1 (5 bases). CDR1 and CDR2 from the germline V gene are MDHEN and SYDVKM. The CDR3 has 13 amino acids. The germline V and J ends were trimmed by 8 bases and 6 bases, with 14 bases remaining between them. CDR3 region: CASSPGTLQPQHF. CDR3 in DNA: TGTGCCAGCTCTCCAGGGACTCTTCAGCCCCAGCATTTT.

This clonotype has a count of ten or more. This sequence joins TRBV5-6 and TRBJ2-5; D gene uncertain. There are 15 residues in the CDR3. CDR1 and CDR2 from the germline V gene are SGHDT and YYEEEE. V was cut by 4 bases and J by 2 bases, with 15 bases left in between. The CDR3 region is CASSVLFTVQETQYF. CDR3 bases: TGTGCCAGCAGCGTACTATTCACCGTTCAAGAGACCCAGTACTTC.

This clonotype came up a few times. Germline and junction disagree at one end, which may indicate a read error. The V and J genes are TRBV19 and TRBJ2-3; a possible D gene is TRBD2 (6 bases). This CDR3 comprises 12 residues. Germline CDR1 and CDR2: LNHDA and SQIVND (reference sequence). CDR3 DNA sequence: TGTACCAGTAGTGAGGAGGGCGGTACGCAGTATTTT. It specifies CTSSEEGGTQYF.

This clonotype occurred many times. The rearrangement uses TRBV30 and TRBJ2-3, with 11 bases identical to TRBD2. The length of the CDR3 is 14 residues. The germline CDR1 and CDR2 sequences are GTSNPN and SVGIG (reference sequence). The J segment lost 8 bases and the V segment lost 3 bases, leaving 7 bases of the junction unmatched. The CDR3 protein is CAWRTSGSGVTQYF. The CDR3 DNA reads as TGTGCCTGGAGAACTAGCGGGAGCGGGGTTACGCAGTATTTT.

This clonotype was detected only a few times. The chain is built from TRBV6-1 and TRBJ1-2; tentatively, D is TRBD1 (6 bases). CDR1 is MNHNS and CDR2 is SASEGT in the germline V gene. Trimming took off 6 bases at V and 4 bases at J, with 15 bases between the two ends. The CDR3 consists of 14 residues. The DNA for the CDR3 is TGTGCCAGCAGCCCCGGGGGCTACCCCTATGGCTACACCTTC. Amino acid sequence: CASSPGGYPYGYTF.

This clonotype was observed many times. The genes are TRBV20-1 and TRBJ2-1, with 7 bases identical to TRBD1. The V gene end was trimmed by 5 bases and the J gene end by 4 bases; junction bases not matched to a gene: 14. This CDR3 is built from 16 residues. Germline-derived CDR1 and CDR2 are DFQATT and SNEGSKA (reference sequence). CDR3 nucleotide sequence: TGCAGTGCTTCTCTAAACAGGGGCCCATCTTACAATGAGCAGTTCTTC. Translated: CSASLNRGPSYNEQFF.

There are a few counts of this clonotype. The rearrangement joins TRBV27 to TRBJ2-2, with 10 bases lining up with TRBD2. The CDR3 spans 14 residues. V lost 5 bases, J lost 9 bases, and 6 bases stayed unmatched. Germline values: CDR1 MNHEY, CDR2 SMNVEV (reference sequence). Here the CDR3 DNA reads TGTGCCAGCAGTACCACTAGCGGGACGTGGGAGCTGTTTTTT. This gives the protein CASSTTSGTWELFF.